This TCR beta chain was recovered during a study of glioma-infiltrating T cells after dendritic cell vaccination. Study-level findings and limits: Few patients contributed both blood and tumor specimens.

The CDR3 totals 14 residues. V shed 2 bases and J 6 bases; nucleotides not matched to a gene: 6. CDR1 and CDR2 from the germline V gene are SGHRS and YFSETQ. Regarding time point: after dendritic cell vaccination, including at tumor progression/relapse. PBMC sampling occurred before vaccination, two weeks after the third dose, and at progression. Sequenced by immunoSEQ multiplex PCR; TCRdb stores in-frame clones only, minus some. The repertoire holds fewer than 65,000 clones, with 75% to 90% as singletons. Notes on this clone: The antigen remains undetermined.

The sample in question was blood, obtained after dendritic cell vaccination. The source of this sequence is a human donor with glioblastoma. The rearrangement uses TRBV5-1 and TRBJ2-7; 9 bases are a match to TRBD2. The CDR3 spells CASSFAGLASEQYF. In nucleotides, the CDR3 is TGCGCCAGCAGCTTCGCGGGACTAGCTTCCGAGCAGTACTTC.